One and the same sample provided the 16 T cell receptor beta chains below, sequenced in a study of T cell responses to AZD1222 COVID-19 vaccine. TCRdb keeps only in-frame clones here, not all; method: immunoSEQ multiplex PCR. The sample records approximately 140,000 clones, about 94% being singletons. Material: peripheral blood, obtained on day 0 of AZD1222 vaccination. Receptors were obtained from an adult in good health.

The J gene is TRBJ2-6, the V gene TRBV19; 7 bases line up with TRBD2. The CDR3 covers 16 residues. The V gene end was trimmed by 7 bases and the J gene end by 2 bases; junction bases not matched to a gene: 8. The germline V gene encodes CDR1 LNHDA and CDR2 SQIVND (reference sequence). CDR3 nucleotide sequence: TGTGCCAGTACCAAAGGGAGGGGCCCTGGGGCCAACGTCCTGACTTTC. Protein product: CASTKGRGPGANVLTF.

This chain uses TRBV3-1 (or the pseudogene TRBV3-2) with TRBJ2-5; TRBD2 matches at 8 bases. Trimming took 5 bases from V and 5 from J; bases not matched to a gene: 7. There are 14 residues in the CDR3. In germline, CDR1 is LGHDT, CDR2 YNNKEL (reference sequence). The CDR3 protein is CASSLAGRGETQYF. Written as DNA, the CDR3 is TGTGCCAGCAGCTTAGCGGGGCGCGGTGAGACCCAGTACTTC.

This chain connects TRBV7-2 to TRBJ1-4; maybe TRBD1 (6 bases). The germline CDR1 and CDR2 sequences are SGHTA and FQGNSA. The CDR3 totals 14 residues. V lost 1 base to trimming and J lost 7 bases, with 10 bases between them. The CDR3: CASSLDRASEKLFF. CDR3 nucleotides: TGTGCCAGCAGCTTAGACAGGGCTAGTGAAAAACTGTTTTTT.

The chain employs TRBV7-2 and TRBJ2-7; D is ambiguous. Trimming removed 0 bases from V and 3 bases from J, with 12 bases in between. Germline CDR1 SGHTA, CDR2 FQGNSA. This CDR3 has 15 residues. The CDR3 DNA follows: TGTGCCAGCAGCTTAGCGCCAGGAACGGGCTACGAGCAGTACTTC. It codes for CASSLAPGTGYEQYF.

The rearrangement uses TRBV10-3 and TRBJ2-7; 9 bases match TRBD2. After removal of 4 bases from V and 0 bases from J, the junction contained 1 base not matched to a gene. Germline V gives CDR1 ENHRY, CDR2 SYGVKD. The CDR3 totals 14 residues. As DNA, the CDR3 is TGTGCCATCAGTGCGACTAGCGGCTCCTACGAGCAGTACTTC. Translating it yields CAISATSGSYEQYF.

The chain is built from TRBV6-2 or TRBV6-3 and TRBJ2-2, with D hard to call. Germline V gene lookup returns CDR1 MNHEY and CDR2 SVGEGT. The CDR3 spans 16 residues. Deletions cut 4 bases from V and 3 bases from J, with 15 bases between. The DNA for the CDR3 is TGTGCCAGCAGTTCTTTACTCCTCAACCACACCGGGGAGCTGTTTTTT. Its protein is CASSSLLLNHTGELFF.

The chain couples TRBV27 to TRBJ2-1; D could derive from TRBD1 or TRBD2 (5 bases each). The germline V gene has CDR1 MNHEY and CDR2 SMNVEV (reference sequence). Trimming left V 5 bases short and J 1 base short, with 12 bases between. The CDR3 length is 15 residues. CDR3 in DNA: TGTGCCAGCAGTCTCAACAGGAGGTCCTACAATGAGCAGTTCTTC. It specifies CASSLNRRSYNEQFF.

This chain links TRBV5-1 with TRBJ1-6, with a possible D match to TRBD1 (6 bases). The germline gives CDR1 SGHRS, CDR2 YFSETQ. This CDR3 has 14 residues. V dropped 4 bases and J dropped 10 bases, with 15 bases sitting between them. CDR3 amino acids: CASSTDQGNSPLHF. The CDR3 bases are TGCGCCAGCAGCACCGACCAGGGGAACTCACCCCTCCACTTT.

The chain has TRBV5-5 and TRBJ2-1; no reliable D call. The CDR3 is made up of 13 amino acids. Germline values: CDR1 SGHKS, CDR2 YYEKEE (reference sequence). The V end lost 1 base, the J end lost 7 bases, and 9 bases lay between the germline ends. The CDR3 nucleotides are TGTGCCAGCAGCTTGTATTTGGGGAATGAGCAGTTCTTC. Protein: CASSLYLGNEQFF.

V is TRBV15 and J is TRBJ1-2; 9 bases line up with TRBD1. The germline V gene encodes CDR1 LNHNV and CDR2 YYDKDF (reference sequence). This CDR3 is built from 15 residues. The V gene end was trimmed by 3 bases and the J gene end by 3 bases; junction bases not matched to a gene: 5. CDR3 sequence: CATSRWDRADYGYTF. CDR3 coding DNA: TGTGCCACCAGCAGGTGGGACAGGGCAGACTATGGCTACACCTTC. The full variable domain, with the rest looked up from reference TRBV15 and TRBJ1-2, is DAMVIQNPRYQVTQFGKPVTLSCSQTLNHNVMYWYQQKSSQAPKLLFHYYDKDFNNEADTPDNFQSRRPNTSFCFLDIRSPGLGDTAMYLCATSRWDRADYGYTFGSGTRLTVV.

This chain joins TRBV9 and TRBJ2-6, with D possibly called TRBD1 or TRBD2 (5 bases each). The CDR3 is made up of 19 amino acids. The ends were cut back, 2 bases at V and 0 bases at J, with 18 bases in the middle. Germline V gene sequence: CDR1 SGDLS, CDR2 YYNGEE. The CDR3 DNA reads TGTGCCAGCAGCGTCGAATACGGGACGGCAAGCTCTGGGGCCAACGTCCTGACTTTC. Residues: CASSVEYGTASSGANVLTF. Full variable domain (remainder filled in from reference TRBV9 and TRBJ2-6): DSGVTQTPKHLITATGQRVTLRCSPRSGDLSVYWYQQSLDQGLQFLIQYYNGEERAKGNILERFSAQQFPDLHSELNLSSLELGDSALYFCASSVEYGTASSGANVLTFGAGSRLTVL.

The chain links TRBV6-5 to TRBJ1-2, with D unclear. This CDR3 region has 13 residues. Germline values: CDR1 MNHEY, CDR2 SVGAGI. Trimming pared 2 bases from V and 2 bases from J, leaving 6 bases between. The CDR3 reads CASSYGPNYGYTF. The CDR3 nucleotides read TGTGCCAGCAGTTACGGTCCAAACTATGGCTACACCTTC.

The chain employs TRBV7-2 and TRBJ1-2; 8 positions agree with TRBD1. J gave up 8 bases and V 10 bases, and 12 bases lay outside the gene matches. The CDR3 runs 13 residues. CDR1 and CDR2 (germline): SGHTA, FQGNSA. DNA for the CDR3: TGTGCCACGCGACGAGACACAGGGGGGGGCTACACCTTC. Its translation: CATRRDTGGGYTF.

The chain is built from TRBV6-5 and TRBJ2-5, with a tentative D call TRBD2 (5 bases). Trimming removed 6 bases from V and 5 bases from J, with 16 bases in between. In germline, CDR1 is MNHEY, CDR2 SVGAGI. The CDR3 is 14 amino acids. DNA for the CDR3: TGTGCCAGCAGCCAACTCGGCGGGCTGGAGACCCAGTACTTC. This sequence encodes CASSQLGGLETQYF.

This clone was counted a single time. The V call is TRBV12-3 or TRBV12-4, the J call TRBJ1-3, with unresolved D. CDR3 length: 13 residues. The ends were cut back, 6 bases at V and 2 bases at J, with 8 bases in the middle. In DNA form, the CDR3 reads TGTGCCAGCAGCTTGGTGACTGGAAACACCATATATTTT. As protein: CASSLVTGNTIYF.

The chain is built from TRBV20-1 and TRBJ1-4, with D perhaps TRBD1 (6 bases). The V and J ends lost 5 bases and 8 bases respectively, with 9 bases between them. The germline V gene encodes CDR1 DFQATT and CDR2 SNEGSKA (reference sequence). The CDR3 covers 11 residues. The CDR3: CSAWGREKLFF. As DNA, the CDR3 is TGCAGTGCTTGGGGGCGGGAAAAACTGTTTTTT.